One sample yielded the 24 T cell receptor beta chains listed below, sequenced in a study of blood T cell repertoires in COVID-19. TCRdb keeps only in-frame clones here, not all; method: immunoSEQ multiplex PCR. Among about 140,000 clones listed, under 85% were seen once. The sample comprised peripheral blood. These receptors all come from a human donor in a cohort sampled during active COVID-19.

The chain joins TRBV6-5 to TRBJ1-6; D unclear. The V end was cut by 7 bases, the J end by 10 bases, with 17 bases between. Germline V gene data show CDR1 as MNHEY and CDR2 as SVGAGI. This CDR3 is 14 amino acids long. CDR3 residues: CASTGLANRSPLHF. In DNA form, the CDR3 reads TGTGCCAGCACGGGGTTAGCAAACAGATCACCCCTCCACTTT.

The chain employs TRBV28 and TRBJ2-5, with a tentative D call TRBD2 (6 bases). Trimming stripped 4 bases from V and 0 bases from J, with 12 bases between. CDR1 and CDR2 (germline): MDHEN, SYDVKM. The CDR3 length is 15 residues. CDR3 amino acids: CASSSLSGDQETQYF. CDR3 nucleotides: TGTGCCAGCAGTTCTCTGTCGGGGGACCAAGAGACCCAGTACTTC.

The CDR3 reads CASSQGQFGKGNQPQHF. CDR3 DNA: TGTGCCAGCAGTCAGGGACAGTTTGGCAAGGGAAATCAGCCCCAGCATTTT. V is TRBV6-6 and J is TRBJ1-5, with 7 bases lining up with TRBD1. CDR1 is MNHNY and CDR2 is SVGAGI in the germline V gene (reference sequence). The CDR3 totals 17 residues. Trimming took 5 bases from V and 4 from J; bases not matched to a gene: 14.

The chain is built from TRBV19 and TRBJ1-5; D may be TRBD1 (5 bases). The ends were cut back, 0 bases at V and 4 bases at J, with 10 bases in the middle. Looked up from germline, CDR1 is LNHDA and CDR2 is SQIVND (reference sequence). The CDR3 loop spans 15 amino acids. The CDR3 coding sequence is TGTGCCAGTAGTATAGATTTAAGGGGAAATCAGCCCCAGCATTTT. Protein sequence: CASSIDLRGNQPQHF.

This chain joins TRBV5-8 and TRBJ1-2; 11 bases are shared with TRBD1. The ends lost 4 bases at V and 6 bases at J; junction bases unmatched: 11. This CDR3 comprises 16 residues. The V gene's germline CDR1 is SGHTS and CDR2 YDEGEE. CDR3: CASSQRDRGKKNGYTF. For the CDR3, the DNA is TGTGCCAGCAGCCAACGGGACAGGGGGAAGAAAAATGGCTACACCTTC.

V gene TRBV5-1 combines with J gene TRBJ2-2; TRBD2 aligns across 11 bases. J lost 5 bases, V lost 2 bases, and 2 bases had no gene match. This CDR3 spans 15 amino acids. Germline V CDR1 and CDR2: SGHRS, YFSETQ. CDR3 bases: TGCGCCAGCAGCTTCCTAGCGGGAGGTACCGGGGAGCTGTTTTTT. It translates to CASSFLAGGTGELFF.

The chain recombines TRBV11-2 with TRBJ2-3; possibly TRBD2 for D (5 bases). In germline, CDR1 is SGHAT, CDR2 FQNNGV. V lost 0 bases and J lost 1, with 8 bases in between. The CDR3 loop spans 15 amino acids. DNA of the CDR3: TGTGCCAGCAGCTTAGATCTGCGGGGCACAGATACGCAGTATTTT. Translating it yields CASSLDLRGTDTQYF.

The chain joins TRBV3-1 (or the pseudogene TRBV3-2) to TRBJ2-7; 7 bases map to TRBD1. This CDR3 spans 18 amino acids. CDR1 is LGHDT, CDR2 YNNKEL, per germline (reference sequence). Losses at the gene ends were 4 bases for V and 2 bases for J; bases not matched to a gene: 17. CDR3 sequence: CASSRQLRGTVGPYEQYF. The CDR3 bases are TGTGCCAGCAGCCGCCAACTCAGGGGGACGGTGGGGCCCTACGAGCAGTACTTC.

The rearrangement joins TRBV28 to TRBJ2-7; 9 bases fit TRBD1. V lost 5 bases to trimming and J lost 6 bases; unmatched junction nucleotides: 14. CDR3 length equals 16 residues. Germline V gene data show CDR1 as MDHEN and CDR2 as SYDVKM. The DNA for the CDR3 is TGTGCCAGCAGTGGACAGGGGAGATCCTTTAAGAGCGAGCAGTACTTC. Translating it yields CASSGQGRSFKSEQYF.

This clone has only one observation. The chain employs TRBV28 and TRBJ1-2; D is undetermined. The CDR3 length is 15 residues. CDR1 is MDHEN and CDR2 is SYDVKM in the germline V gene. The V and J ends lost 6 bases and 1 base respectively, with 15 bases between them. DNA of the CDR3: TGTGCCAGCAGGGGGTCGGTGGCGGGTAACTATGGCTACACCTTC. Amino acids: CASRGSVAGNYGYTF.

The chain combines TRBV28 with TRBJ2-3; D might be TRBD2 (5 bases). The CDR3 sequence is 16 residues long. Per the germline V gene, CDR1 is MDHEN and CDR2 is SYDVKM. The V end lost 5 bases, the J end lost 1 base, and 16 bases lay between the germline ends. In nucleotides, the CDR3 is TGTGCCAGCAGTCCTCGCGGGTATCCTGGCACAGATACGCAGTATTTT. Protein sequence: CASSPRGYPGTDTQYF.

The chain uses TRBV7-6 and TRBJ2-7; perhaps TRBD2 as D (7 bases). The length of the CDR3 is 17 residues. From germline, CDR1 is SGHVS and CDR2 FNYEAQ. The V and J ends lost 2 bases and 2 bases respectively, with 19 bases between them. The CDR3 loop reads CASSLLGTAGAAYEQYF. The CDR3 nucleotides are TGTGCCAGCAGCTTATTAGGAACGGCGGGGGCAGCCTACGAGCAGTACTTC. Filled out from reference TRBV7-6 and TRBJ2-7, the complete variable domain reads GAGVSQSPRYKVTKRGQDVALRCDPISGHVSLYWYRQALGQGPEFLTYFNYEAQQDKSGLPNDRFSAERPEGSISTLTIQRTEQRDSAMYRCASSLLGTAGAAYEQYFGPGTRLTVT.

This clone has just one count. The chain recombines TRBV7-2 with TRBJ2-3, with 9 bases fitting TRBD2. Germline V gene data show CDR1 as SGHTA and CDR2 as FQGNSA. This CDR3 spans 13 amino acids. CDR3 sequence reads: CSSRTSGTDTQYF. The CDR3, as DNA: TGTTCCTCTAGGACTAGCGGCACAGATACGCAGTATTTT.

The V and J genes are TRBV10-1 and TRBJ1-1, with TRBD1 matching over 9 bases. Germline V gives CDR1 WNHNN, CDR2 SYGVQD (reference sequence). J lost 0 bases, V lost 0 bases, and 11 bases had no gene match. This CDR3 is 19 amino acids long. The DNA for the CDR3 is TGCGCCAGCAGTGAGTCGACTCAGGGACAGGGCAATATGAACACTGAAGCTTTCTTT. Translating it yields CASSESTQGQGNMNTEAFF.

J is TRBJ1-2 and V is TRBV7-9; no clear D gene. Germline V gene data show CDR1 as SEHNR and CDR2 as FQNEAQ (reference sequence). The V end lost 3 bases, the J end lost 1 base, and 15 bases lay between the germline ends. This CDR3 contains 16 residues. The CDR3 is CASSFDRRGFNYGYTF. The CDR3 region has the DNA TGTGCCAGCAGCTTTGATAGGCGCGGATTTAACTATGGCTACACCTTC.

V and J are TRBV5-4 and TRBJ2-1; 12 nucleotides line up with TRBD2. CDR1 and CDR2 (germline): SGHNT, YYREEE (reference sequence). V was pared by 2 bases and J by 5 bases, with 2 bases of the junction left unmatched. This CDR3 contains 15 residues. The CDR3 protein is CASSLLAGGHNEQFF. As DNA, the CDR3 is TGTGCCAGCAGCTTACTAGCGGGAGGTCACAATGAGCAGTTCTTC.

The chain has TRBV7-6 and TRBJ2-1; the match to TRBD2 covers 8 bases. The CDR3 runs 15 residues. With 1 base clipped from V and 2 bases from J, the junction kept 1 base outside the gene matches. The germline V gene encodes CDR1 SGHVS and CDR2 FNYEAQ. CDR3 sequence reads: CASSLGAGAYNEQFF. In DNA, the CDR3 is TGTGCCAGCAGCTTAGGAGCGGGAGCCTACAATGAGCAGTTCTTC.

The chain employs TRBV2 and TRBJ2-7; D is ambiguous. V was cut by 8 bases and J by 3 bases, with 11 bases left in between. Germline V gene lookup returns CDR1 SNHLY and CDR2 FYNNEI. The CDR3 covers 12 residues. The DNA of the CDR3 is TGTGCCAGCTTAGACAATAACTACGAGCAGTACTTC. Protein: CASLDNNYEQYF.

The chain couples TRBV5-1 to TRBJ2-1; 7 bases map to TRBD2. The CDR3 loop spans 16 amino acids. Germline CDR1 is SGHRS and CDR2 is YFSETQ. Trimming at V came to 4 bases and at J to 3 bases, leaving 10 bases not matched to a gene. Here the CDR3 DNA reads TGCGCCAGCAGCCCCACGGCGGGAGTGGTCTACAATGAGCAGTTCTTC. Amino acids: CASSPTAGVVYNEQFF. The full variable domain, its missing parts supplied by reference TRBV5-1 and TRBJ2-1, is KAGVTQTPRYLIKTRGQQVTLSCSPISGHRSVSWYQQTPGQGLQFLFEYFSETQRNKGNFPGRFSGRQFSNSRSEMNVSTLELGDSALYLCASSPTAGVVYNEQFFGPGTRLTVL.

The chain uses TRBV5-1 and TRBJ1-2; the match to TRBD1 covers 7 bases. The ends lost 4 bases at V and 10 bases at J; junction bases unmatched: 13. This CDR3 comprises 14 residues. CDR1 is SGHRS, CDR2 YFSETQ, per germline. This CDR3 is CASSPTRDRTSYTF. CDR3 sequence (DNA): TGCGCCAGCAGCCCCACCCGGGACAGAACGTCCTACACCTTC.

The chain is built from TRBV30 and TRBJ1-1, with D possibly being TRBD1 (6 bases). The CDR3 has 15 amino acids. V lost 2 bases and J 0 bases, leaving 13 bases between the germline ends. Germline CDR1 GTSNPN, CDR2 SVGIG (reference sequence). The CDR3 spells CAWSSGRGMNTEAFF. The DNA for the CDR3 is TGTGCCTGGAGTTCAGGAAGGGGGATGAACACTGAAGCTTTCTTT.

V gene TRBV4-3 combines with J gene TRBJ2-1; 13 positions match TRBD2. Losses at the gene ends were 4 bases for V and 9 bases for J; bases not matched to a gene: 6. The CDR3 runs 15 residues. Germline V gene sequence: CDR1 LGHNA, CDR2 YSLEER. CDR3 nucleotide sequence: TGCGCCAGCAGCCCGGGACTAGCGGGACAGGGTGAGCAGTTCTTC. Amino acid sequence: CASSPGLAGQGEQFF.

V gene TRBV14 combines with J gene TRBJ2-5; no clear D gene. V lost 0 bases and J lost 5, with 10 bases in between. The CDR3 contains 14 residues. Germline V gives CDR1 SGHDN, CDR2 FVKESK. In DNA form, the CDR3 reads TGTGCCAGCAGCCAAGATCATCTAGTGGAGACCCAGTACTTC. Translated: CASSQDHLVETQYF.

V is TRBV4-1 and J is TRBJ2-1; D perhaps matches TRBD2 (6 bases). V was shortened by 0 bases and J by 2 bases, with 11 bases between the two germline ends. Germline assignment: CDR1 MGHRA and CDR2 YSYEKL. The CDR3 totals 16 residues. The CDR3 nucleotides read TGCGCCAGCAGCCAAGATCGTCGCGGGGCCTACAATGAGCAGTTCTTC. Translated: CASSQDRRGAYNEQFF.